The present TCR beta chain was sequenced within a study of T-cell reconstitution after alpha-beta-depleted transplantation in children. A few counts support this clonotype. Its specificity is not known. General study points: As was reported, about two months after transplant, alpha-beta T cells came from several hundred expanded graft clones. Recipient T cells and thymic progenitors that survived gave rise to the high TCRbeta diversity observed at day 60 in some patients. A year had passed since transplant, and T-cell counts and diversity by then came mostly from newly produced T cells.

The CDR3 consists of 15 residues. Germline CDR1 reads LGHDT; CDR2 reads YNNKEL (reference sequence). V was pared by 0 bases and J by 2 bases, with 10 bases between. The TCRbeta library incorporated unique molecular identifiers. TCRdb redid the calling of the PCR reads with MiXCR, one entry per CDR3 protein. The table shows some 840,000 distinct CDR3 sequences, with approximately 15% occurring only once. The chain is built from TRBV3-1 and TRBJ1-1; D uncertain. Specimen: PBMCs, mostly from graft donor cells, collected 360 days after TCRalphabeta/CD19-depleted stem cell transplant. The clonotype was recovered from a male patient aged 10 to 17 who had a stem cell transplant for acute lymphoblastic leukemia, so the T cells may come from the graft donor. CDR3 coding DNA: TGTGCCAGCAGCCAAGAGTACCCGTTCAACACTGAAGCTTTCTTT. It specifies CASSQEYPFNTEAFF.